The T cell receptor (beta chain) described here comes from a study of CD8+ T cells in alopecia areata (dated by TCRdb to about 2018). Looking at the study overall: High-throughput TCRbeta sequencing was used to examine T cell clonal expansion in alopecia areata in both the C3H/HeJ mouse model and human patients. On the human side, TCRbeta sequencing was run on scalp tissue and on sorted CD4+ and CD8+ peripheral blood T cells from healthy controls and from alopecia areata patients with either patchy or totalis/universalis disease. Scalp clonality was compared among normal scalp (n=4), patchy alopecia areata scalp (n=8), and alopecia totalis/universalis scalp (n=8). The RNA source kit depended on sample type: the PAXgene miRNA kit for fixed scalp, the miRNeasy kit for PBMCs, and the RNeasy kit for mouse skin. Amplification of TCRbeta CDR3 regions was done by immunoSEQ multiplex PCR using 35 Vbeta forward primers and 13 Jbeta reverse primers.

Library generation was performed with the immunoSEQ multiplex PCR assay. RNA was extracted from all samples and reverse transcribed into cDNA, which served as template for TCR sequencing. First-strand cDNA was synthesized with SuperScript III using a 2:1 mix of oligo-dT and random hexamers. Amplification bias was assessed with a synthetic immune receptor repertoire, and residual bias was removed computationally. As for the original processing: Raw reads were preprocessed to remove errors, and CDR3 was defined according to IMGT conventions as the region from the conserved cysteine to phenylalanine. Clonality was calculated as 1 minus Shannon entropy normalized by log2 of the number of productive unique TCRs. CD4 or CD8 identity of scalp clones was inferred by cross-referencing scalp TCRbeta sequences with sorted blood CD4 and CD8 repertoires. What TCRdb holds here is the immuneACCESS table cut down to in-frame rearrangements. Part of the clones is not present; checked against another copy, under half of the missing clones reflect an unresolved V gene, and the others are unexplained. Clone size and V and J calls were adopted from that table, with D and trimming inferred from the DNA. This sample holds 110,000 to 150,000 clones; roughly 58% were observed only once. Less than 40% of the sample lies in the top ten.

The full study reports these points: Unlike mouse skin, where gammadelta T cells dominate, normal human skin contains resident alphabeta T cells that get sequenced too, which complicates analysis of the scalp TCR repertoire. Compared with normal scalp, lesional scalp, particularly in alopecia totalis/universalis, had higher clonality and more expanded CD8+ clones, which suggests antigenic drive. Compared with mice, TCR sequences shared between patients were less clear, possibly partly because of HLA diversity across the patient population.

PBMCs were separated by density centrifugation and stained for CD3, CD4 and CD8, after which CD4+ and CD8+ T cells were sorted on a FACSAria. Scalp biopsies and blood samples were provided by unaffected controls. After removal of 4 bases from V and 2 bases from J, the junction retains 5 bases not matched to a gene. CDR1 MNHEY and CDR2 SMNVEV are derived from the germline V gene (reference sequence). Inclusive of the bounding cysteine and phenylalanine, the CDR3 is 16 residues long. Only CDR3 DNA is held: 48 bases, read in frame from base 1. Comment on this clone: It has no known antigen specificity. No base qualities exist here, and no much larger clone lies one base off it.

The chain employs TRBV27 and TRBJ2-3; the junction holds 11 bases that match TRBD2. The sample consisted of CD8+ T cells sorted from blood. This clonotype originated in a human donor in good health. The CDR3 region has the sequence CASSSRLAGSTDTQYF. Read as DNA, the sequence is TGTGCCAGCAGTTCCAGACTAGCGGGGTCCACAGATACGCAGTATTTT.